This T cell receptor beta chain emerged from a study of blood T cell repertoires in COVID-19. Overall study context: Samples representing acute and convalescent COVID-19 were sourced from the United States, Italy and Spain. PBMCs, B-cell-depleted T cells, or T cells were the source of the cDNA or gDNA that made up the material.

Assay used: immunoSEQ multiplex PCR; TCRdb lists only in-frame clones, some missing. The profile shows 100,000 to 130,000 clones, 80% to 95% of them singletons. Per the germline V gene, CDR1 is SNHLY and CDR2 is FYNNEI. V lost 6 bases and J lost 1, with 11 bases in between. The length of the CDR3 is 14 residues. The rearrangement uses TRBV2 and TRBJ2-3; D is possibly TRBD2 (6 bases). This TCR derives from a woman under 40 with acute or convalescent COVID-19. The sample was peripheral blood. The DNA for the CDR3 is TGTGCCAGCAGGGAGGGATTGGGCACAGATACGCAGTATTTT. This codes for CASREGLGTDTQYF.